Below are 4 T cell receptor beta chains sequenced from a single sample in a study of T cell responses to AZD1222 COVID-19 vaccine. Measured with immunoSEQ multiplex PCR; TCRdb has only the in-frame clones, and not every one. The table includes over 110,000 clones, less than 95% detected once. This sample comprised peripheral blood, obtained on day 0 of AZD1222 vaccination. The receptors here all came from an adult in good health.

The chain is built from TRBV11-3 and TRBJ2-1, with D unresolved. Germline V CDR1 and CDR2: SGHNT, YENEEA. The CDR3 runs to 12 residues. The ends were cut back, 1 base at V and 8 bases at J, with 6 bases in the middle. The CDR3 DNA sequence: TGTGCCAGCAGCTTAGGTAGATATGAGCAGTTCTTC. The encoded protein is CASSLGRYEQFF.

The chain recombines TRBV10-3 with TRBJ1-2; 7 nucleotides agree with TRBD1. V lost 4 bases, J lost 5 bases, and 7 bases stayed unmatched. This CDR3 has 14 residues. From germline, CDR1 is ENHRY and CDR2 SYGVKD. The chain's CDR3 is CAISGGQEEYGYTF. The CDR3 region has the DNA TGTGCCATCAGTGGCGGACAGGAGGAATATGGCTACACCTTC.

This clone was seen just once. The chain combines TRBV6-5 with TRBJ1-4; no firm D call. CDR1 MNHEY and CDR2 SVGAGI come from the germline V gene. Trimming took 0 bases from V and 8 from J, leaving 13 bases between them. This CDR3 spans 15 amino acids. This chain's CDR3 is CASSYSNQQNEKLFF. In nucleotides, the CDR3 is TGTGCCAGCAGTTACTCGAACCAACAAAACGAAAAACTGTTTTTT.

The rearrangement uses TRBV30 and TRBJ2-3; 7 bases are a match to TRBD2. Trimming removed 7 bases from V and 2 bases from J; junction bases left unmatched: 3. Germline CDR1 reads GTSNPN; CDR2 reads SVGIG (reference sequence). This CDR3 spans 12 amino acids. The CDR3 DNA sequence: TGTGCCTTGGGACTATACACAGATACGCAGTATTTT. It specifies CALGLYTDTQYF. The whole variable domain, remainder taken from reference TRBV30 and TRBJ2-3, is SQTIHQWPATLVQPVGSPLSLECTVEGTSNPNLYWYRQAAGRGLQLLFYSVGIGQISSEVPQNLSASRPQDRQFILSSKKLLLSDSGFYLCALGLYTDTQYFGPGTRLTVL.